The source of this T cell receptor (beta chain) is a study of shared clonotypes between healthy human individuals. Findings and limits, study-wide: How much donors shared clonotypes was expected to be affected by sequencing depth. Memory subsets had estimated richness that was generally smaller than that of naive subsets.

Generated by immunoSEQ multiplex PCR, the TCRdb table keeps only in-frame clones and is missing some. Altogether roughly 2,300,000 clones are present, around 93% being singletons, with the ten largest covering 0.37%. There were no recent acute infections or vaccinations among the donors, who were healthy HIV-negative adults. The CDR3 totals 15 residues. CDR1 and CDR2 from the germline V gene are SGHDT and YYEEEE. On this clone: Its antigen is unknown. Germline is not matched at one junction end, which may reflect a read error.

Sequencing input: naive CD4+ T cells from PBMCs. The subset was: CD45RA+ positively selected. This clonotype was sampled from a man aged 18-30 years in good health. Some clones in this sample may be carry-over from other donors' samples. The chain has TRBV5-6 and TRBJ2-1, with 12 nucleotides matching TRBD2. CDR3 sequence reads: CASSLTSGGYNEQLF. The CDR3 coding sequence is TGTGCCAGCAGTTTGACTAGCGGGGGCTACAATGAGCAGCTCTTC. The entire variable domain, with the rest obtained from reference TRBV5-6 and TRBJ2-1, is as follows: DAGVTQSPTHLIKTRGQQVTLRCSPKSGHDTVSWYQQALGQGPQFIFQYYEEEERQRGNFPDRFSGHQFPNYSSELNVNALLLGDSALYLCASSLTSGGYNEQLFGPGTRLTVL.